These T cell receptor beta chains were read from a single sample in a study of a mutant IDH1 vaccine in newly diagnosed glioma. Profiling relied on immunoSEQ multiplex PCR, and the TCRdb table lists in-frame clones only, not all of them. The data show approximately 62,000 clones, approximately 85% seen once. For these receptors, no antigen is known. Sequencing used PBMCs, obtained from a glioma patient whose treatment included an IDH1 peptide vaccine. The receptors shown here come from a man aged 25 to 45 with glioma. Both conserved end residues are part of each CDR3. D genes are given only for firm matches. Size is stated for part of the rows, as once, few or many counts, or as a class when the clone is expanded.

abundance: .
v_gene: TRBV16
j_gene: TRBJ1-1
d_gene: .
CDR3nt: TGTGCCAGCAGCCGAGAAGCAGTAGGGAACACTGAAGCTTTCTTT
CDR3aa: CASSREAVGNTEAFF

abundance: .
v_gene: TRBV27
j_gene: TRBJ1-5
d_gene: TRBD1
CDR3nt: TGTGCCAGCAGTCCATCCCTGACAGGGAACCAGCCCCAGCATTTT
CDR3aa: CASSPSLTGNQPQHF

abundance: .
v_gene: TRBV5-5
j_gene: TRBJ2-5
d_gene: TRBD1
CDR3nt: TGTGCCAGCAGCCCCTCCCTGGGACAGGGGGCACAAGAGACCCAGTACTTC
CDR3aa: CASSPSLGQGAQETQYF

abundance: .
v_gene: TRBV7-8
j_gene: TRBJ1-2
d_gene: TRBD1
CDR3nt: TGTGCCAGCAGCTTAGATTTGACAGGGAAGTCTGGCTACACCTTC
CDR3aa: CASSLDLTGKSGYTF

abundance: .
v_gene: TRBV9
j_gene: TRBJ2-1
d_gene: TRBD2
CDR3nt: TGTGCCAGCAGCCCGAGCGGGGGCTCCTACAATGAGCAGTTCTTC
CDR3aa: CASSPSGGSYNEQFF

abundance: .
v_gene: TRBV19
j_gene: TRBJ1-2
d_gene: .
CDR3nt: TGTGCCAGTAGTATAAAGGCGGGGCCATATGGCTACACCTTC
CDR3aa: CASSIKAGPYGYTF

abundance: .
v_gene: TRBV4-2
j_gene: TRBJ1-3
d_gene: .
CDR3nt: TGTGCCAGCAGCCAAGGGATGACAGTGGTTGAAAACACCATATATTTT
CDR3aa: CASSQGMTVVENTIYF

abundance: .
v_gene: TRBV7-9
j_gene: TRBJ1-1
d_gene: TRBD1
CDR3nt: TGTGCCAGCAGCTTAGATAGGACAGGGGGCACTGAAGCTTTCTTT
CDR3aa: CASSLDRTGGTEAFF

abundance: .
v_gene: TRBV6-6
j_gene: TRBJ1-2
d_gene: TRBD1
CDR3nt: TGTGCCAGCAAAACAGGGGCCATAGGGGACTATGGCTACACCTTC
CDR3aa: CASKTGAIGDYGYTF

abundance: once
v_gene: TRBV5-6
j_gene: TRBJ2-1
d_gene: .
CDR3nt: TGTGCCAGCCGCGGGACAGCAAATTGGAATGAGCAGTTCTTC
CDR3aa: CASRGTANWNEQFF

abundance: .
v_gene: TRBV5-1
j_gene: TRBJ1-6
d_gene: .
CDR3nt: TGCGCCAGCAGCTTGGCCTCCGCGGGTTCACCCCTCCACTTT
CDR3aa: CASSLASAGSPLHF

abundance: .
v_gene: TRBV19
j_gene: TRBJ2-3
d_gene: .
CDR3nt: TGTGCCAGTAGTATCTGGGTTGGTAGGAGCCGCACAGATACGCAGTATTTT
CDR3aa: CASSIWVGRSRTDTQYF

abundance: .
v_gene: TRBV19
j_gene: TRBJ2-7
d_gene: .
CDR3nt: TGTGCCACGCAGCAGGGAGGCAGCTCCTACGAGCAGTACTTC
CDR3aa: CATQQGGSSYEQYF

abundance: .
v_gene: TRBV9
j_gene: TRBJ2-5
d_gene: TRBD1
CDR3nt: TGTGCCAGCAGCGTAGGGACAGGGGTTTCGGAGACCCAGTACTTC
CDR3aa: CASSVGTGVSETQYF

abundance: .
v_gene: TRBV11-3
j_gene: TRBJ2-2
d_gene: TRBD2
CDR3nt: TGTGCCAGCAGCTTATGGGGGGGAATAAACACCGGGGAGCTGTTTTTT
CDR3aa: CASSLWGGINTGELFF

abundance: few
v_gene: TRBV7-9
j_gene: TRBJ1-4
d_gene: .
CDR3nt: TGTGCCAGCAGCTTTGTCCCGACGGGGGAAAAACTGTTTTTT
CDR3aa: CASSFVPTGEKLFF

abundance: .
v_gene: TRBV7-6
j_gene: TRBJ1-5
d_gene: .
CDR3nt: TGTGCCAGCAGCTTAGTAACAGGGTTGTCTCAGCCCCAGCATTTT
CDR3aa: CASSLVTGLSQPQHF

abundance: few
v_gene: TRBV5-1
j_gene: TRBJ2-1
d_gene: .
CDR3nt: TGCGCCAGCAGCTTGGGGCGGCAGGCTAGAAGGTCTTACAATGAGCAGTTCTTC
CDR3aa: CASSLGRQARRSYNEQFF

abundance: .
v_gene: TRBV28
j_gene: TRBJ1-5
d_gene: .
CDR3nt: TGTGCCAGCTCCCGTGGGGGAGGGGACCAGCCCCAGCATTTT
CDR3aa: CASSRGGGDQPQHF

abundance: once
v_gene: TRBV19
j_gene: TRBJ1-6
d_gene: TRBD1
CDR3nt: TGTGGGAGTACTGGCGGACAGGGGGTACGAAATTCACCCCTCCACTTT
CDR3aa: CGSTGGQGVRNSPLHF

abundance: .
v_gene: TRBV11-3
j_gene: TRBJ2-2
d_gene: .
CDR3nt: TGTGCCAGCAGCTTAAGGGTCACCACCGGGGAGCTGTTTTTT
CDR3aa: CASSLRVTTGELFF

abundance: .
v_gene: TRBV7-9
j_gene: TRBJ1-1
d_gene: TRBD1
CDR3nt: TGTGCCAGCGGCTTCGACAGGGTGAACACTGAAGCTTTCTTT
CDR3aa: CASGFDRVNTEAFF

abundance: .
v_gene: TRBV19
j_gene: TRBJ2-6
d_gene: TRBD1
CDR3nt: TGTGCCAGTAGGGACAGGGTTTCTGGGGCCAACGTCCTGACTTTC
CDR3aa: CASRDRVSGANVLTF

abundance: .
v_gene: TRBV18
j_gene: TRBJ1-5
d_gene: .
CDR3nt: TGTGCCAGCTCACCTGGCCAGTATCAGCCCCAGCATTTT
CDR3aa: CASSPGQYQPQHF

abundance: .
v_gene: TRBV18
j_gene: TRBJ2-2
d_gene: .
CDR3nt: TGTGCCAGCCCCAGGGTTAAGGCAGGATACACCGGGGAGCTGTTTTTT
CDR3aa: CASPRVKAGYTGELFF

abundance: .
v_gene: TRBV6-1
j_gene: TRBJ1-2
d_gene: .
CDR3nt: TGTGCCAGCAGTGAAGCACCCACAGGGAACTATGGCTACACCTTC
CDR3aa: CASSEAPTGNYGYTF

abundance: .
v_gene: TRBV6-5
j_gene: TRBJ1-1
d_gene: .
CDR3nt: TGTGCCAGCAGTTACTGGGGGAGCACTGAAGCTTTCTTT
CDR3aa: CASSYWGSTEAFF

abundance: .
v_gene: TRBV6-5
j_gene: TRBJ2-7
d_gene: TRBD1
CDR3nt: TGTGCCAGCAGTTACTCGGACAGGGGGATCGACGAGCAGTACTTC
CDR3aa: CASSYSDRGIDEQYF

abundance: .
v_gene: TRBV10-1
j_gene: TRBJ2-3
d_gene: .
CDR3nt: TGCGCCAGCAGTGAGTCGAGACCCCTGGGAGGCACAGATACGCAGTATTTT
CDR3aa: CASSESRPLGGTDTQYF

abundance: .
v_gene: TRBV4-1
j_gene: TRBJ1-6
d_gene: .
CDR3nt: TGCGCCAGCAGCCAGTGGACCGGGTACTCCTATAATTCACCCCTCCACTTT
CDR3aa: CASSQWTGYSYNSPLHF

abundance: .
v_gene: TRBV5-5
j_gene: TRBJ2-7
d_gene: .
CDR3nt: TGTGCCAGCAGCTTTGGGCCGAACTACGAGCAGTACTTC
CDR3aa: CASSFGPNYEQYF

abundance: .
v_gene: TRBV30
j_gene: TRBJ1-4
d_gene: .
CDR3nt: TGTGCCTGGAGTATAAATGGCGAAAAACTGTTTTTT
CDR3aa: CAWSINGEKLFF

abundance: few
v_gene: TRBV18
j_gene: TRBJ1-5
d_gene: .
CDR3nt: TGTGCCAGCTCACCACAGACCAGAACGCCCCAGCATTTT
CDR3aa: CASSPQTRTPQHF

abundance: .
v_gene: TRBV6-5
j_gene: TRBJ1-2
d_gene: .
CDR3nt: TGTGCCAGCAGTCCCTCCGGCTATGGCTACACCTTC
CDR3aa: CASSPSGYGYTF

abundance: .
v_gene: TRBV28
j_gene: TRBJ1-3
d_gene: .
CDR3nt: TGTGCCAGCAGTTTATTCGCCAGGGGCTCTGGAAACACCATATATTTT
CDR3aa: CASSLFARGSGNTIYF

abundance: .
v_gene: TRBV18
j_gene: TRBJ2-1
d_gene: .
CDR3nt: TGTGCCAGCTCACCACGGGGGACGGCTTACAATGAGCAGTTCTTC
CDR3aa: CASSPRGTAYNEQFF

abundance: few
v_gene: TRBV2
j_gene: TRBJ1-5
d_gene: TRBD1
CDR3nt: TGTGCCAGCAGTTCGGACAGGGGAAGTGGTCAGCCCCAGCATTTT
CDR3aa: CASSSDRGSGQPQHF